The rows below give T cell receptor beta chains drawn from one sample of a study of technical replicates of blood from several donors. Sequencing used immunoSEQ multiplex PCR; TCRdb keeps in-frame clones, though not all of them. Of fewer than 100,000 clones detected, around 97% appear once; the ten largest clones hold under 0.3%. Specimen: T cells isolated from PBMCs. Receptor source: a human donor in good health. CDR3s include the opening cysteine and the closing phenylalanine or tryptophan. Each record gives: CDR3 protein, D gene, J gene, V gene. A D gene is named only where the DNA matches it firmly.

CASGRSPYNEQFF,.,TRBJ2-1,TRBV27
CASSLFRSGYEQYF,.,TRBJ2-7,TRBV27
CSVEEPTDTQYF,.,TRBJ2-3,TRBV29-1
CASSLGGGSFSYEQYF,TRBD2,TRBJ2-7,TRBV5-6
CASSLVQAKDYEQYF,.,TRBJ2-7,TRBV27
CSVERTVYGYTF,.,TRBJ1-2,TRBV29-1
CASSSSGQPQHF,.,TRBJ1-5,TRBV11-2
CASSRGWVSGATNEKLFF,.,TRBJ1-4,TRBV4-1
CASSSAGGPLEQFF,TRBD2,TRBJ2-1,TRBV7-9
CASSKEASGSADTQYF,TRBD2,TRBJ2-3,TRBV5-1
CSVDTLAQETQYF,.,TRBJ2-5,TRBV29-1
CAIGTSGSTNKRFF,TRBD2,TRBJ2-1,TRBV10-3
CASSVGYRDTSYEQYF,.,TRBJ2-7,TRBV9
CASSLSPGRSSNQPQHF,.,TRBJ1-5,TRBV27
CASSYTGVDEQYF,TRBD1,TRBJ2-7,TRBV6-6
CASSLLSSGSSYEQYF,TRBD2,TRBJ2-7,TRBV28
CASAWTGGYEQYF,TRBD1,TRBJ2-7,TRBV6-5
CASSWKGQGFYGYTF,TRBD1,TRBJ1-2,TRBV6-5
CASVGTGKGNEQFF,TRBD1,TRBJ2-1,TRBV2
CASSVVEGLTEAFF,.,TRBJ1-1,TRBV9
CASSGTGQGNEQYF,TRBD1,TRBJ2-7,TRBV5-1